This T cell receptor beta chain was recorded in a study of cytomegalovirus exposure and HLA in healthy donors. Germline CDR1 is PRHDT and CDR2 is FYEKMQ (reference sequence). Deletions cut 3 bases from V and 0 bases from J, with 12 bases between. The CDR3 totals 15 residues. PCR primers comprised 60 Vbeta and 13 Jbeta primers. TCRdb's copy holds only in-frame clones and misses some; the assay was immunoSEQ multiplex PCR. Among roughly 100,000 clones listed, roughly 80% were seen once. The source of this sequence is a woman in her thirties or forties in good health and CMV-seropositive. Sequenced: PBMCs. V is TRBV13 and J is TRBJ2-7; tentatively, D is TRBD2 (5 bases). The CDR3 loop is CASSFAVRGSYEQYF. DNA for the CDR3: TGTGCCAGCAGCTTTGCGGTTCGGGGCTCCTACGAGCAGTACTTC. Full variable domain (outside the CDR3, taken from reference TRBV13 and TRBJ2-7): AAGVIQSPRHLIKEKRETATLKCYPIPRHDTVYWYQQGPGQDPQFLISFYEKMQSDKGSIPDRFSAQQFSDYHSELNMSSLELGDSALYFCASSFAVRGSYEQYFGPGTRLTVT.